Following are 18 T cell receptor beta chains from one sample sequenced in a study of cytomegalovirus exposure and HLA in healthy donors (dated by TCRdb to about 2017). Preparation of the library involved the immunoSEQ multiplex PCR assay. For the multiplex PCR, a mixture combining 60 forward primers for TCR Vbeta segments and 13 reverse primers for TCR Jbeta segments was used. As stored in TCRdb, this immuneACCESS dataset retains in-frame rearrangements with V and J assigned. A fraction of the clones does not appear; measured against another copy, unresolved V genes explain less than half of the discrepancy, and the remainder lacks a known reason. The sample has around 110,000 clones on record, 9% to 10% of them singletons. The ten most abundant clones make up roughly 3% of the sample. Sequenced material: PBMCs. These receptor sequences come from a man aged 25-45 years in good health and CMV-seronegative.

The table lists this clone with a few counts. The chain recombines TRBV7-2 with TRBJ1-4; D might be TRBD1 (5 bases). Germline V gene sequence: CDR1 SGHTA, CDR2 FQGNSA. The germline V and J ends were trimmed by 1 base and 6 bases, with 9 bases remaining between them. This CDR3 contains 14 residues. The chain's CDR3 is CASSLGDWDEKLFF. In nucleotides, the CDR3 is TGTGCCAGCAGCTTAGGGGACTGGGATGAAAAACTGTTTTTT.

J is TRBJ2-1 and V is TRBV13, with 7 bases lining up with TRBD2. J lost 2 bases, V lost 0 bases, and 7 bases had no gene match. The CDR3 is 17 amino acids. Germline CDR1 and CDR2: PRHDT and FYEKMQ (reference sequence). The CDR3 reads CASSLGGGRTPYNEQFF. CDR3 DNA: TGTGCCAGCAGCTTAGGGGGCGGGAGAACGCCCTACAATGAGCAGTTCTTC.

The V call is TRBV4-1, the J call TRBJ2-7, with TRBD1 identical over 11 bases. The CDR3 spans 16 residues. In germline, CDR1 is MGHRA, CDR2 YSYEKL. Trimming removed 0 bases from V and 3 bases from J; junction bases left unmatched: 4. As DNA, the CDR3 is TGCGCCAGCAGCCAAGAAGGAGGGACAGGGGGCTACGAGCAGTACTTC. Its translation: CASSQEGGTGGYEQYF.

There are a few counts of this clone. The chain joins TRBV7-3 to TRBJ1-2; TRBD1 matches 8 bases. The junction had 11 bases not matched to a gene; V was cut back by 2 bases and J by 3 bases. CDR3 length equals 17 residues. Germline assignment: CDR1 SGHTA and CDR2 FQGTGA. CDR3 nucleotides: TGTGCCAGCAGCTTATTCGGGCCGGGACAGGCTGACTATGGCTACACCTTC. It encodes CASSLFGPGQADYGYTF.

This clone was seen only a few times. The chain joins TRBV9 to TRBJ2-1; D is ambiguous. Germline CDR1 reads SGDLS; CDR2 reads YYNGEE. The V gene lost 4 bases and the J gene lost 5 bases, with 10 bases spanning the gap. The CDR3 covers 13 residues. CDR3 in amino acids: CASSLLEDNEQFF. The DNA for the CDR3 is TGTGCCAGCAGCCTACTTGAGGACAATGAGCAGTTCTTC.

The gene calls are TRBV11-2 and TRBJ2-1; 9 nucleotides match TRBD1. V was clipped by 2 bases and J by 2 bases; unmatched bases: 4. This CDR3 comprises 16 residues. In germline, CDR1 is SGHAT, CDR2 FQNNGV. The CDR3 loop reads CASSLQTGGTYNEQFF. DNA for the CDR3: TGTGCCAGCAGCTTACAGACAGGGGGAACCTACAATGAGCAGTTCTTC.

This chain uses TRBV27 with TRBJ1-1; 7 bases match TRBD1. V was pared by 2 bases and J by 4 bases, with 7 bases of the junction left unmatched. CDR3 length: 15 residues. The germline gives CDR1 MNHEY, CDR2 SMNVEV (reference sequence). CDR3 coding DNA: TGTGCCAGCAGTTTAATTAACAGGGGAACCACTGAAGCTTTCTTT. Residues: CASSLINRGTTEAFF.

The chain joins TRBV12-5 to TRBJ2-1; D call uncertain. Germline V lookup: CDR1 LGHNT, CDR2 FRNRAP. V gave up 0 bases and J gave up 10 bases, with 7 bases separating them. The CDR3 sequence is 12 residues long. CDR3 sequence reads: CASGLVQKEQFF. CDR3 bases: TGTGCTAGTGGTTTGGTACAAAAAGAGCAGTTCTTC.

This clone was seen a handful of times. The rearrangement joins TRBV30 to TRBJ2-6; D might be TRBD2 (6 bases). Germline V lookup: CDR1 GTSNPN, CDR2 SVGIG (reference sequence). The ends were cut back, 3 bases at V and 1 base at J, with 7 bases in the middle. This CDR3 is built from 14 residues. The CDR3 nucleotides read TGTGCCTGGAGGCGGGAATCTGGGGCCAACGTCCTGACTTTC. This codes for CAWRRESGANVLTF.

This clone was counted between two and nine times. The chain recombines TRBV2 with TRBJ2-7, with TRBD1 as a possible D gene (5 bases). The CDR3 is 12 amino acids. The V gene's germline CDR1 is SNHLY and CDR2 FYNNEI. Trimming removed 9 bases at V and 2 bases at J, with 11 bases between. The CDR3 here is CASRQQTYEQYF. CDR3 sequence (DNA): TGTGCCAGTCGACAGCAAACCTACGAGCAGTACTTC.

The chain links TRBV5-1 to TRBJ2-5; TRBD1 aligns across 8 bases. Germline CDR1 and CDR2: SGHRS and YFSETQ. The V segment lost 1 base and the J segment 2 bases; nucleotides outside the gene matches: 1. This CDR3 has 14 residues. Written as DNA, the CDR3 is TGCGCCAGCAGCTTGAACAGGGGGCAAGAGACCCAGTACTTC. Amino acids: CASSLNRGQETQYF.

The rearrangement joins TRBV6-5 to TRBJ1-1; the D gene is possibly TRBD1 (5 bases). In germline, CDR1 is MNHEY, CDR2 SVGAGI. V was cut by 6 bases and J by 3 bases, with 14 bases left in between. CDR3 length equals 14 residues. Here the CDR3 reads CASSLREGHTEAFF. The CDR3 bases are TGTGCCAGCAGCTTGAGGGAGGGGCACACTGAAGCTTTCTTT.

The chain links TRBV28 to TRBJ2-7, with D perhaps TRBD2 (6 bases). The germline CDR1 and CDR2 sequences are MDHEN and SYDVKM. V lost 6 bases to trimming and J lost 6 bases, with 21 bases between them. The CDR3 runs 15 residues. This chain's CDR3 is CASSAGRDWQSEQYF. The CDR3 DNA is TGTGCCAGCAGCGCAGGACGGGACTGGCAGTCCGAGCAGTACTTC.

The chain couples TRBV6-1 to TRBJ2-3; TRBD1 agrees at 11 bases. The junction had 12 bases not matched to a gene; V was cut back by 4 bases and J by 3 bases. Germline assignment: CDR1 MNHNS and CDR2 SASEGT. CDR3 length equals 18 residues. The CDR3 here is CASSGPSDRGLRTDTQYF. CDR3 DNA sequence: TGTGCCAGCAGTGGACCCTCGGACAGGGGGCTCCGAACAGATACGCAGTATTTT.

In its sample, this clone was seen a few times. CDR3: CAWSVGQRDEQYF. CDR3 coding DNA: TGTGCCTGGAGTGTGGGACAGCGGGACGAGCAGTACTTC. The V and J genes are TRBV30 and TRBJ2-7; D perhaps matches TRBD1 (7 bases). Trimming cost V 0 bases and J 5 bases, with 11 bases left between them. The CDR3 runs to 13 residues. The germline CDR1 and CDR2 sequences are GTSNPN and SVGIG (reference sequence).

This clone showed up just a few times. The sample holds other DNA sequences that translate to the same CDR3. The gene calls are TRBV30 and TRBJ1-1; D may be TRBD1 (5 bases). Per the germline V gene, CDR1 is GTSNPN and CDR2 is SVGIG (reference sequence). The CDR3 covers 13 residues. Trimming took off 2 bases at V and 8 bases at J, with 15 bases between the two ends. This chain's CDR3 is CAWSQGLGTEAFF. The CDR3 region has the DNA TGTGCCTGGAGTCAGGGCCTGGGCACCGAAGCTTTCTTT.

The gene calls are TRBV14 and TRBJ2-1, with TRBD2 matching 8 bases. This CDR3 is 15 amino acids long. Germline CDR1 reads SGHDN; CDR2 reads FVKESK. The V gene end was trimmed by 1 base and the J gene end by 7 bases; junction bases not matched to a gene: 6. The CDR3 nucleotides are TGTGCCAGCAGCCAAGCGGGAGGGCCAGGAAATGAGCAGTTCTTC. Its translation is CASSQAGGPGNEQFF.

This chain joins TRBV9 and TRBJ2-1, with a weak D call TRBD2 (5 bases). CDR1 is SGDLS, CDR2 YYNGEE, per germline. Trimming left V 1 base short and J 3 bases short, with 11 bases between. The CDR3 totals 15 residues. The CDR3 DNA sequence: TGTGCCAGCAGCGTAAAGCCTAGCAGCTACAATGAGCAGTTCTTC. Translating gives CASSVKPSSYNEQFF.